This TCR beta chain was documented in a study of T cells in tuberculosis. Study-wide context: T cells were selected with CD1B tetramers loaded with glucose monomycolate. Study-wide results and caveats: Cases with active tuberculosis were adults, while controls were adolescents.

This CDR3 is 15 amino acids long. V lost 7 bases and J lost 3, with 17 bases in between. Germline V gene lookup returns CDR1 MDHEN and CDR2 SYDVKM. Repertoires were generated with immunoSEQ multiplex PCR, while TCRdb's copy carries only in-frame clones and drops some. This sample yields more than 30,000 clones, of which approximately 94% are seen a single time; over 6.5% belongs to the top ten. This clone appeared a single time. Its antigen is not identified. The chain is built from TRBV28 and TRBJ2-3; D is perhaps TRBD1 (5 bases). This TCR was sampled from a donor aged 10 to 29 with latent tuberculosis or without tuberculosis infection. Material for sequencing was PBMCs. CDR3 nucleotides: TGTGCCAGCACTCTGAGGAACCCAGGGACAGATACGCAGTATTTT. It is translated as CASTLRNPGTDTQYF.